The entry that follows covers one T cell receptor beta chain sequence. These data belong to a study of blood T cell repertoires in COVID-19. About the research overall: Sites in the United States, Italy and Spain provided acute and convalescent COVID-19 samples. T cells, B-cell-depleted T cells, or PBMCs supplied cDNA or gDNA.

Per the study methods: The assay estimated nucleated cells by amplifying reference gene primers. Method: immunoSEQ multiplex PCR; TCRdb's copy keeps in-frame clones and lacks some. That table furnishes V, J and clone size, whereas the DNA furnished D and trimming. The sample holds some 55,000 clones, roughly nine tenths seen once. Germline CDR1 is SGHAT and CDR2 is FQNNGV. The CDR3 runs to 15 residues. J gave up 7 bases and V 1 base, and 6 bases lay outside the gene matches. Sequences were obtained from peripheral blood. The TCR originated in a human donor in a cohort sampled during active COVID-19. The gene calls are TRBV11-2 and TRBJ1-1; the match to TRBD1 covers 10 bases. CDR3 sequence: CASSLGPRTGGEAFF. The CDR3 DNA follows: TGTGCCAGCAGCTTAGGCCCCCGGACAGGGGGTGAAGCTTTCTTT.